This passage covers 10 T cell receptor beta chains from one sample sequenced in a study of CD8+ T cells in alopecia areata. As for treatment: oral pan-JAK inhibitor, 5-10 mg twice daily. Extraction and reverse transcription of RNA yielded cDNA as the sequencing template. Some clones are missing from TCRdb's copy, which holds only in-frame ones; the method was immunoSEQ multiplex PCR. Counted here are tens of thousands of clones, around 71% occurring once; the ten biggest clones make up roughly 17%. The specimen comprised CD8+ T cells sorted from blood, sampled at approximately week 42, from a patient treated with tofacitinib. Source of these receptors: a human donor with alopecia areata.

This clone was observed once. The chain combines TRBV11-2 with TRBJ2-7, with D possibly TRBD1 on 6 matching bases. The CDR3 consists of 13 residues. CDR1 and CDR2 (germline): SGHAT, FQNNGV. V was trimmed by 5 bases and J by 3 bases, leaving 11 bases between them. CDR3 DNA: TGTGCCAGCAGCGCCGGGACACTCTACGAGCAGTACTTC. Translated: CASSAGTLYEQYF.

This clone was detected only a few times. This sequence joins TRBV11-2 and TRBJ2-5; D unclear. Per germline, CDR1 SGHAT and CDR2 FQNNGV. The CDR3 totals 14 residues. V lost 1 base and J lost 3, with 9 bases in between. CDR3 coding DNA: TGTGCCAGCAGCTTAGGGGTCGCCGAAGAGACCCAGTACTTC. Protein sequence: CASSLGVAEETQYF.

This chain joins TRBV5-1 and TRBJ2-1; the match to TRBD2 covers 7 bases. CDR3 length: 16 residues. Germline loops: CDR1 SGHRS, CDR2 YFSETQ. The V and J ends lost 0 bases and 6 bases, in that order; junction bases with no gene match: 9. The CDR3 DNA follows: TGCGCCAGCAGCTTGGGCCGTAGCGGGCCGATCAATGAGCAGTTCTTC. Translated, it gives CASSLGRSGPINEQFF. The full variable domain, completed using reference TRBV5-1 and TRBJ2-1, is KAGVTQTPRYLIKTRGQQVTLSCSPISGHRSVSWYQQTPGQGLQFLFEYFSETQRNKGNFPGRFSGRQFSNSRSEMNVSTLELGDSALYLCASSLGRSGPINEQFFGPGTRLTVL.

V usage is TRBV5-1 and J usage is TRBJ2-4, with TRBD1 identical over 9 bases. The J segment lost 8 bases and the V segment lost 5 bases, leaving 11 bases of the junction unmatched. The CDR3 sequence is 15 residues long. Germline CDR1 SGHRS, CDR2 YFSETQ. The CDR3 bases are TGCGCCAGCAGTAGGACAGGGGAACCCTCGGACATTCAGTACTTC. As protein: CASSRTGEPSDIQYF.

This sequence joins TRBV12-5 and TRBJ1-1; 11 bases map to TRBD1. CDR3 size: 14 residues. CDR1 LGHNT and CDR2 FRNRAP come from the germline V gene. Germline trimming cut 6 bases from V and 4 bases from J; bases unmatched to any gene: 4. The CDR3 loop is CASGAGTGGTEAFF. The CDR3 DNA reads TGTGCTAGTGGCGCCGGGACAGGGGGCACTGAAGCTTTCTTT.

This clone was observed once. CDR3 protein: CASSDRPDAISDTQYF. The CDR3 region has the DNA TGTGCCAGCAGCGATCGTCCCGACGCGATTTCAGATACGCAGTATTTT. V gene TRBV9 combines with J gene TRBJ2-3; D is ambiguous. Per the germline V gene, CDR1 is SGDLS and CDR2 is YYNGEE. V lost 3 bases and J 4 bases, leaving 18 bases between the germline ends. The CDR3 is 16 residues long.

The chain links TRBV14 to TRBJ2-7; D gene ambiguous. The CDR3 spans 13 residues. Trimming pared 2 bases from V and 5 bases from J, leaving 10 bases between. Germline CDR1 is SGHDN and CDR2 is FVKESK. CDR3 nucleotides: TGTGCCAGCAGCCAACGGCAGCTACACGAGCAGTACTTC. Translation: CASSQRQLHEQYF.

The chain carries TRBV7-7 and TRBJ2-1; TRBD1 matches at 7 bases. CDR1 SSHAT and CDR2 FNYEAQ come from the germline V gene (reference sequence). There are 13 residues in the CDR3. V lost 4 bases to trimming and J lost 6 bases; unmatched junction nucleotides: 3. This CDR3 reads CASSSNRGNEQFF. The CDR3 DNA reads as TGTGCCAGCAGCTCGAACAGGGGCAATGAGCAGTTCTTC.

With respect to this clone: A junction boundary mismatches the germline segment, possibly from a read error. This same CDR3 is encoded by further DNA sequences in the sample. The CDR3 is CSVEGGTDTQYF. Written as DNA, the CDR3 is TGCAGCGTGGAAGGGGGCACAGATACGCAGTATTTT. The chain employs TRBV29-1 and TRBJ2-3; possible D gene TRBD1, 5 bases. CDR3 size: 12 residues. Germline CDR1 SQVTM, CDR2 ANQGSEA.

The V and J genes are TRBV30 and TRBJ1-5; 11 bases are a match to TRBD1. Germline assignment: CDR1 GTSNPN and CDR2 SVGIG (reference sequence). V shed 3 bases and J 2 bases; nucleotides not matched to a gene: 9. This CDR3 contains 17 residues. CDR3 in amino acids: CAWSGQGARWGNQPQHF. The CDR3 DNA reads TGTGCCTGGAGCGGACAGGGGGCGAGGTGGGGCAATCAGCCCCAGCATTTT.